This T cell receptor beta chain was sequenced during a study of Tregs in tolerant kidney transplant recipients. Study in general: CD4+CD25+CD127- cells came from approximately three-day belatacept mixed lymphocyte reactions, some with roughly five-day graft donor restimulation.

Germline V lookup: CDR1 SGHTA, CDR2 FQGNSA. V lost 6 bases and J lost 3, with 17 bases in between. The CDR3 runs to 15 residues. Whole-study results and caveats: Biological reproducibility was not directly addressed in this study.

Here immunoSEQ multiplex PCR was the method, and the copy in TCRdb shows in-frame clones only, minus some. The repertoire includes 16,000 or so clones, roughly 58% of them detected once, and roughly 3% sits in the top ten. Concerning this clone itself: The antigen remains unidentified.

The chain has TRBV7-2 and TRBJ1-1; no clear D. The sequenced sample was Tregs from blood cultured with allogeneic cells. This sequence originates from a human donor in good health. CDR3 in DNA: TGTGCCAGCAGGGAGACGGCTCGAAGGGACACTGAAGCTTTCTTT. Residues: CASRETARRDTEAFF.